This T cell receptor beta chain appears in the sequencing data of a study of beta chain features in type 1 diabetes. The entirety of the isolated RNA underwent reverse transcription, so expressed TCRB transcripts were sequenced. The assay was immunoSEQ multiplex PCR, and TCRdb's table has in-frame clones only and misses some. This sample has under 150,000 clones, with less than 9% found just once. Germline CDR1 LGHNA, CDR2 YNFKEQ. J was trimmed by 9 bases and V by 3 bases; bases with no gene match: 13. The CDR3 is made up of 17 amino acids. Study-wide results and limits: Naive, central memory and Treg TCRB repertoires appeared more alike in patients than in healthy donors. Shorter templates might be favored by PCR, and equally so in patients and in controls.

Turning to this clone: The target antigen is unknown.

This receptor was obtained from a woman aged 25 to 45 in good health. The chain links TRBV4-2 to TRBJ2-1; TRBD2 agrees at 11 bases. The sequencing input was central memory CD4+ T cells from blood. The CDR3 is CASSQSTSGSLQGEQFF. The CDR3 DNA reads TGTGCCAGCAGCCAGTCAACTAGCGGGAGTCTTCAGGGTGAGCAGTTCTTC.